One sample yielded the 28 T cell receptor beta chains listed below, sequenced in a study of PD-1 blockade in classical Hodgkin lymphoma. Each patient's relapse followed autologous stem cell transplantation, and brentuximab vedotin exposure varied. The protocol was immunoSEQ multiplex PCR, while the TCRdb copy is restricted to in-frame clones and leaves out a portion. The sample lists about 11,000 clones; roughly four fifths were seen once. The sequences come from peripheral blood mononuclear cells (PBMCs), collected at baseline. Source of these receptors: a human donor with classical Hodgkin lymphoma.

This clone was observed a single time. The chain recombines TRBV28 with TRBJ1-2; D not resolved. The CDR3 loop spans 15 amino acids. V lost 5 bases and J 3 bases, leaving 16 bases between the germline ends. CDR1 and CDR2 from the germline V gene are MDHEN and SYDVKM. In DNA, the CDR3 is TGTGCCAGCAGTCCTGCGGACGGTTTTCACTATGGCTACACCTTC. Translation: CASSPADGFHYGYTF.

This chain links TRBV7-9 with TRBJ1-2; TRBD1 matches at 10 bases. Germline V gives CDR1 SEHNR, CDR2 FQNEAQ (reference sequence). The junction had 3 bases not matched to a gene; V was cut back by 2 bases and J by 6 bases. The CDR3 is 14 residues long. CDR3 bases: TGTGCCAGCAGCTTAATGGGACAGGGGAATGGCTACACCTTC. Encoded protein: CASSLMGQGNGYTF.

This chain links TRBV19 with TRBJ2-1, with TRBD1 matching over 9 bases. There are 13 residues in the CDR3. Trimming took 10 bases from V and 10 from J; bases not matched to a gene: 11. Germline V gives CDR1 LNHDA, CDR2 SQIVND (reference sequence). The CDR3 DNA reads as TGTGCCACAGGACAGGGGTCGGGTCTAGAGCAGTTCTTC. Its translation is CATGQGSGLEQFF.

This CDR3 reads CASSPGAGKETQYF. CDR3 DNA sequence: TGCGCCAGCAGCCCTGGGGCGGGGAAAGAGACCCAGTACTTC. V gene TRBV5-1 combines with J gene TRBJ2-5; a possible D gene is TRBD2 (6 bases). Germline values: CDR1 SGHRS, CDR2 YFSETQ. The CDR3 is made up of 14 amino acids. Deletions cut 4 bases from V and 3 bases from J, with 13 bases between.

The chain combines TRBV5-1 with TRBJ2-5; TRBD2 aligns across 8 bases. Per germline, CDR1 SGHRS and CDR2 YFSETQ. With 1 base clipped from V and 3 bases from J, the junction kept 5 bases outside the gene matches. The CDR3 has 15 residues. The CDR3 sequence is CASSLTGTSEETQYF. CDR3 DNA sequence: TGCGCCAGCAGCTTGACCGGGACTAGTGAAGAGACCCAGTACTTC.

In its sample, this clone is medium-sized. This chain connects TRBV15 to TRBJ1-2; 9 positions agree with TRBD1. The J segment lost 8 bases and the V segment lost 0 bases, leaving 4 bases of the junction unmatched. This CDR3 region has 14 residues. Germline loops: CDR1 LNHNV, CDR2 YYDKDF (reference sequence). The CDR3 here is CATSRDRTGDGYTF. The CDR3 DNA reads TGTGCCACCAGCAGAGATAGGACAGGGGACGGCTACACCTTC.

This chain uses TRBV28 with TRBJ2-5; no reliable D call. With 8 bases removed from V and 5 bases from J, the gap between germline ends came to 6 bases. The CDR3 consists of 10 residues. Germline V gene sequence: CDR1 MDHEN, CDR2 SYDVKM. The CDR3 protein is CASSRETQYF. CDR3 DNA sequence: TGTGCCAGCTCAAGGGAGACCCAGTACTTC.

The V call is TRBV5-4, the J call TRBJ2-2; D is ambiguous. The ends were cut back, 0 bases at V and 5 bases at J, with 11 bases in the middle. CDR1 and CDR2 from the germline V gene are SGHNT and YYREEE (reference sequence). This CDR3 spans 15 amino acids. Written as DNA, the CDR3 is TGTGCCAGCAGCTTGGGGTTCCGTGGGACCGGGGAGCTGTTTTTT. Protein product: CASSLGFRGTGELFF.

The genes are TRBV4-3 and TRBJ2-7; tentatively, D is TRBD1 or TRBD2 (5 bases each). V lost 3 bases and J 1 base, leaving 19 bases between the germline ends. Germline-derived CDR1 and CDR2 are LGHNA and YSLEER. The CDR3 covers 17 residues. The CDR3 here is CASSQGAGTYSSYEQYF. The CDR3 DNA reads TGCGCCAGCAGCCAGGGCGCCGGGACGTATTCATCCTACGAGCAGTACTTC.

The chain joins TRBV27 to TRBJ2-5; D remains ambiguous. With 2 bases removed from V and 2 bases from J, the gap between germline ends came to 12 bases. The length of the CDR3 is 15 residues. Germline CDR1 and CDR2: MNHEY and SMNVEV (reference sequence). CDR3 in DNA: TGTGCCAGCAGTTTAGGGGAACACCCTCAAGAGACCCAGTACTTC. Amino acid sequence: CASSLGEHPQETQYF.

V is TRBV6-1 and J is TRBJ1-2, with D possibly being TRBD1 (6 bases). Germline CDR1 and CDR2: MNHNS and SASEGT. V lost 2 bases, J lost 3 bases, and 22 bases lay in between. This CDR3 comprises 18 residues. CDR3 in amino acids: CASSEFFSGGGGDYGYTF. The CDR3 nucleotides are TGTGCCAGCAGTGAATTCTTTTCCGGAGGGGGGGGTGACTATGGCTACACCTTC.

The rearrangement links TRBV6-5 to TRBJ2-5; 7 bases fit TRBD1. Trimming cost V 6 bases and J 1 base; bases outside gene matches: 5. Germline-derived CDR1 and CDR2 are MNHEY and SVGAGI. The CDR3 is made up of 14 amino acids. CDR3 in DNA: TGTGCCAGCAGACCCAGGGGGTTCCAAGAGACCCAGTACTTC. Protein product: CASRPRGFQETQYF.

The rearrangement links TRBV7-9 to TRBJ2-1; D gene ambiguous. The length of the CDR3 is 16 residues. CDR1 and CDR2 (germline): SEHNR, FQNEAQ (reference sequence). Trimming cost V 5 bases and J 3 bases, with 17 bases left between them. The CDR3: CASSGRHRPDYNEQFF. Here the CDR3 DNA reads TGTGCCAGCAGCGGCCGACACAGACCAGACTACAATGAGCAGTTCTTC.

The genes are TRBV2 and TRBJ2-7, with D possibly matching TRBD1 (6 bases). This CDR3 comprises 14 residues. Germline values: CDR1 SNHLY, CDR2 FYNNEI. V was cut by 6 bases and J by 10 bases, with 22 bases left in between. The CDR3: CASRLHPRDIYQYV. The CDR3 DNA is TGTGCCAGCAGACTGCATCCTAGGGACATTTATCAGTACGTC.

This clone was recorded only once. A read error likely explains this, since a far larger clone differs by one base. The chain has TRBV6-6 and TRBJ2-2; D not resolved. V gave up 5 bases and J gave up 4 bases, with 11 bases separating them. Per germline, CDR1 MNHNY and CDR2 SVGAGI (reference sequence). CDR3 length: 14 residues. The CDR3 reads CASSAGPSTGELFF. CDR3 DNA sequence: TGTGCCAGCAGTGCTGGCCCCTCCACCGGGGAGCTGTTTTTT.

The chain employs TRBV4-1 and TRBJ2-7; TRBD2 aligns across 11 bases. The junction had 5 bases not matched to a gene; V was cut back by 1 base and J by 3 bases. CDR1 is MGHRA, CDR2 YSYEKL, per germline. The CDR3 covers 16 residues. The CDR3 protein is CASSQGGTSGYYEQYF. The CDR3 nucleotides read TGCGCCAGCAGCCAAGGAGGGACTAGCGGATACTACGAGCAGTACTTC.

J is TRBJ2-3 and V is TRBV11-2; possible D gene TRBD2, 7 bases. The CDR3 has 16 amino acids. Trimming pared 5 bases from V and 4 bases from J, leaving 19 bases between. Germline V gene lookup returns CDR1 SGHAT and CDR2 FQNNGV. The CDR3 protein is CASSQDGGTQSDTQYF. CDR3 in DNA: TGTGCCAGCAGCCAAGACGGGGGGACACAATCAGATACGCAGTATTTT.

This clone was observed once. The rearrangement joins TRBV25-1 to TRBJ2-2; 11 bases fit TRBD1. The V and J ends lost 5 bases and 6 bases, in that order; junction bases with no gene match: 11. CDR3 length equals 17 residues. In germline, CDR1 is MGHDK, CDR2 SYGVNS. The CDR3 region is CASSPNSGQGAAGELFF. The CDR3 DNA follows: TGTGCCAGCAGTCCCAACTCCGGACAGGGGGCAGCCGGGGAGCTGTTTTTT.

The chain combines TRBV5-4 with TRBJ2-3; D gene uncertain. CDR3 length: 15 residues. Germline V gene sequence: CDR1 SGHNT, CDR2 YYREEE (reference sequence). Between the trimmed V and J ends, which lost 4 bases and 3 bases, there was a span of 15 bases. The CDR3 sequence is CASSRIGLGTDTQYF. The CDR3 DNA sequence: TGTGCCAGCAGCCGCATTGGGCTCGGGACAGATACGCAGTATTTT.

The genes are TRBV7-2 and TRBJ2-3; D call uncertain. Trimming took 4 bases from V and 7 from J, leaving 12 bases between them. Germline CDR1 is SGHTA and CDR2 is FQGNSA. The CDR3 runs to 13 residues. The CDR3 spells CASSYLPPNTQYF. CDR3 nucleotides: TGTGCCAGCAGCTATCTACCCCCGAATACGCAGTATTTT.

The chain carries TRBV7-8 and TRBJ2-1; either TRBD1 or TRBD2 may fit D (5 bases each). The CDR3 sequence is 14 residues long. The V end lost 11 bases, the J end lost 8 bases, and 22 bases lay between the germline ends. Germline values: CDR1 SGHVS, CDR2 FQNEAQ. The CDR3 spells CAGALRGLRDEQFF. The CDR3 DNA follows: TGTGCCGGGGCCCTCCGAGGGTTGAGGGATGAGCAGTTCTTC.

This clone came up a few times. This sequence joins TRBV7-2 and TRBJ2-7, with 8 bases identical to TRBD1. Germline CDR1 SGHTA, CDR2 FQGNSA. This CDR3 has 15 amino acids. V was pared by 3 bases and J by 2 bases, with 6 bases of the junction left unmatched. In DNA form, the CDR3 reads TGTGCCAGCAGCTTCGGGACAGGATTAGCCTACGAGCAGTACTTC. Its protein product is CASSFGTGLAYEQYF. Together with reference TRBV7-2 and TRBJ2-7, the CDR3 gives the full variable domain: GAGVSQSPSNKVTEKGKDVELRCDPISGHTALYWYRQSLGQGLEFLIYFQGNSAPDKSGLPSDRFSAERTGGSVSTLTIQRTQQEDSAVYLCASSFGTGLAYEQYFGPGTRLTVT.

This CDR3 is CSVDEGGSGANVLTF. The CDR3 nucleotides read TGCAGCGTTGACGAGGGAGGCTCCGGGGCCAACGTCCTGACTTTC. The chain uses TRBV29-1 and TRBJ2-6, with D possibly being TRBD2 (6 bases). In germline, CDR1 is SQVTM, CDR2 ANQGSEA. The CDR3 contains 15 residues. The V and J ends lost 3 bases and 4 bases respectively, with 13 bases between them.

This clone appeared once. As DNA, the CDR3 is TGCGCCAGTAGTACACAGGGTGATCAGCCCCAGCATTTT. It codes for CASSTQGDQPQHF. V and J are TRBV5-1 and TRBJ1-5, with D perhaps TRBD1 (6 bases). There are 13 residues in the CDR3. Germline V gives CDR1 SGHRS, CDR2 YFSETQ. V lost 8 bases and J lost 5, with 14 bases in between.

The rearrangement joins TRBV6-5 to TRBJ1-2; unclear D gene. The CDR3 consists of 14 residues. The V gene lost 3 bases and the J gene lost 3 bases, with 11 bases spanning the gap. CDR1 and CDR2 from the germline V gene are MNHEY and SVGAGI. DNA for the CDR3: TGTGCCAGCAGTTATAGACGGACCCACTATGGCTACACCTTC. Translation: CASSYRRTHYGYTF.

This chain links TRBV6-4 with TRBJ2-5; the D gene could be TRBD1 or TRBD2 (5 bases each). Trimming took 0 bases from V and 5 from J, leaving 13 bases between them. The length of the CDR3 is 15 residues. Germline V lookup: CDR1 MRHNA, CDR2 SNTAGT. In nucleotides, the CDR3 is TGTGCCAGCAGTGACTCGAAGGGACCGGGGGAGACCCAGTACTTC. This codes for CASSDSKGPGETQYF.

The CDR3 bases are TGCGCCAGCAGTATTGGACGGTTGAACACTGAAGCTTTCTTT. It yields the protein CASSIGRLNTEAFF. V gene TRBV10-2 combines with J gene TRBJ1-1, with no clear D. Trimming took off 5 bases at V and 0 bases at J, with 10 bases between the two ends. Germline loops: CDR1 WSHSY, CDR2 SAAADI. This CDR3 contains 14 residues.

The chain uses TRBV5-6 and TRBJ1-2; D remains unclear. The ends were cut back, 0 bases at V and 8 bases at J, with 14 bases in the middle. Looked up from germline, CDR1 is SGHDT and CDR2 is YYEEEE. The CDR3 is 14 residues long. The CDR3 DNA reads TGTGCCAGCAGCTTGGGGGATTCCGCCACAGGCTACACCTTC. It is translated as CASSLGDSATGYTF.